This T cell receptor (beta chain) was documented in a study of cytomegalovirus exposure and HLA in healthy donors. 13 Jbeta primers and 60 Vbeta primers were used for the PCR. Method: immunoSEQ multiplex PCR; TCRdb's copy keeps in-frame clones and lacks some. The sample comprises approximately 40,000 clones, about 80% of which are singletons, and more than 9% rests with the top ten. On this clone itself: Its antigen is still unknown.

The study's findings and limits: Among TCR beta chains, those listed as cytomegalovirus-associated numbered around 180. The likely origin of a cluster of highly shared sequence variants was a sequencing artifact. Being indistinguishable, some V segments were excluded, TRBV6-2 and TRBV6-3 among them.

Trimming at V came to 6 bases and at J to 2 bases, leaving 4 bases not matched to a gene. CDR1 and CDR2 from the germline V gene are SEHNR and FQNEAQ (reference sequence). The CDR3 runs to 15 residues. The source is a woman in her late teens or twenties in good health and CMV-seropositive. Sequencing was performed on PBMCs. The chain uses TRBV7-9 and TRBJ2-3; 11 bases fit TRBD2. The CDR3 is CASSQGLADTDTQYF. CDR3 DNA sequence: TGTGCCAGCAGTCAGGGACTAGCGGACACAGATACGCAGTATTTT.